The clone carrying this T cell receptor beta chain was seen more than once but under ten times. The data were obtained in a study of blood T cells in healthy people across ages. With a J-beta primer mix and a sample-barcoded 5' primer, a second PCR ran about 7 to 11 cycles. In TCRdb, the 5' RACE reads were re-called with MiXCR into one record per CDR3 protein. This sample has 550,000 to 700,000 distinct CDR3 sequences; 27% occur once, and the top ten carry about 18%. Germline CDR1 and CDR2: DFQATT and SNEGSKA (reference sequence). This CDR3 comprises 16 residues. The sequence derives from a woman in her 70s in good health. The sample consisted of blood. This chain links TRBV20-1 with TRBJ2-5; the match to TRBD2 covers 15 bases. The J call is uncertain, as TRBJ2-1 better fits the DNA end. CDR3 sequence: CSATGLAGGLSYEQFF. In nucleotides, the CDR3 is TGCAGTGCTACCGGACTAGCGGGGGGGCTATCATATGAGCAGTTCTTC.